These 9 T cell receptor beta chains share one sample of origin, sequenced in a study of STAT3 mutations in large granular lymphocyte leukemia. Their cognate antigens are unknown. The repertoire was sequenced with immunoSEQ multiplex PCR; TCRdb's copy has only in-frame clones and lacks some. The table lists 40,000 to 50,000 clones, around 80% of them singletons. General study findings and limits: Every T-cell large granular lymphocyte leukemia patient had at least one immunodominant TCR beta clonotype.

Sequences were obtained from PBMCs. These receptors were collected from a human donor with T large granular lymphocyte leukemia. Some clones in this sample may be carry-over from other donors' samples.

The V call is TRBV6-5, the J call TRBJ1-1; TRBD1 matches 7 bases. CDR1 is MNHEY and CDR2 is SVGAGI in the germline V gene. The CDR3 is 15 amino acids. J gave up 1 base and V 6 bases, and 8 bases lay outside the gene matches. CDR3 coding DNA: TGTGCCAGCAGCCCGCCGGGACAGAGGAACACTGAAGCTTTCTTT. Translated: CASSPPGQRNTEAFF.

The chain carries TRBV28 and TRBJ2-6, with D unclear. The V gene lost 3 bases and the J gene lost 0 bases, with 6 bases spanning the gap. Germline CDR1 reads MDHEN; CDR2 reads SYDVKM. The CDR3 spans 15 residues. CDR3 DNA sequence: TGTGCCAGCAGTTTTCAAGTCTCTGGGGCCAACGTCCTGACTTTC. Encoded protein: CASSFQVSGANVLTF.

The chain uses TRBV6-5 and TRBJ2-7; tentative D call: TRBD1 (6 bases). There are 14 residues in the CDR3. Trimming took off 4 bases at V and 3 bases at J, with 13 bases between the two ends. Germline lookup yields CDR1 MNHEY and CDR2 SVGAGI. Here the CDR3 reads CASSFYRDIYEQYF. Here the CDR3 DNA reads TGTGCCAGCAGTTTTTACCGGGACATCTACGAGCAGTACTTC.

This rearrangement joins TRBV29-1 to TRBJ2-1; no firm D call. Germline CDR1 reads SQVTM; CDR2 reads ANQGSEA. The CDR3 spans 11 residues. V lost 7 bases and J lost 3, with 7 bases in between. The CDR3 DNA is TGCAGCGGATCCAACTACAATGAGCAGTTCTTC. This gives the protein CSGSNYNEQFF.

The chain uses TRBV7-9 and TRBJ1-4, with D hard to call. There are 15 residues in the CDR3. V lost 1 base, J lost 6 bases, and 12 bases lay in between. The germline CDR1 and CDR2 sequences are SEHNR and FQNEAQ (reference sequence). The chain's CDR3 is CASSLVGQPDEKLFF. Here the CDR3 DNA reads TGTGCCAGCAGCTTAGTAGGCCAACCGGATGAAAAACTGTTTTTT.

V usage is TRBV30 and J usage is TRBJ1-1, with a weak D call TRBD1 (5 bases). This CDR3 contains 12 residues. Trimming pared 5 bases from V and 6 bases from J, leaving 13 bases between. Germline V gives CDR1 GTSNPN, CDR2 SVGIG (reference sequence). DNA for the CDR3: TGTGCCTGGGCCCTATGGGGGGCTGAAGCTTTCTTT. Encoded protein: CAWALWGAEAFF.

This clone was seen more than once but under ten times. The DNA for the CDR3 is TGTGCCTGGCTTGGACAGAGGAACACTGAAGCTTTCTTT. The encoded protein is CAWLGQRNTEAFF. This chain uses TRBV30 with TRBJ1-1, with D perhaps TRBD1 (6 bases). The CDR3 covers 13 residues. The V gene's germline CDR1 is GTSNPN and CDR2 SVGIG (reference sequence). Trimming took off 5 bases at V and 1 base at J, with 11 bases between the two ends.

The V gene is TRBV10-2, the J gene TRBJ2-5, with TRBD1 matching 9 bases. This CDR3 contains 13 residues. The V segment lost 3 bases and the J segment 5 bases; nucleotides outside the gene matches: 1. The germline V gene has CDR1 WSHSY and CDR2 SAAADI. In DNA form, the CDR3 reads TGCGCCAGCAGTGAACAGGGGGCTGAGACCCAGTACTTC. Translation gives CASSEQGAETQYF.

For the CDR3, the DNA is TGTGCCAGCGAGCGGGGCACAGATACGCAGTATTTT. Amino acids: CASERGTDTQYF. The chain carries TRBV7-2 and TRBJ2-3, with a possible D match to TRBD2 (6 bases). With 8 bases removed from V and 1 base from J, the gap between germline ends came to 7 bases. There are 12 residues in the CDR3. Germline CDR1 reads SGHTA; CDR2 reads FQGNSA.